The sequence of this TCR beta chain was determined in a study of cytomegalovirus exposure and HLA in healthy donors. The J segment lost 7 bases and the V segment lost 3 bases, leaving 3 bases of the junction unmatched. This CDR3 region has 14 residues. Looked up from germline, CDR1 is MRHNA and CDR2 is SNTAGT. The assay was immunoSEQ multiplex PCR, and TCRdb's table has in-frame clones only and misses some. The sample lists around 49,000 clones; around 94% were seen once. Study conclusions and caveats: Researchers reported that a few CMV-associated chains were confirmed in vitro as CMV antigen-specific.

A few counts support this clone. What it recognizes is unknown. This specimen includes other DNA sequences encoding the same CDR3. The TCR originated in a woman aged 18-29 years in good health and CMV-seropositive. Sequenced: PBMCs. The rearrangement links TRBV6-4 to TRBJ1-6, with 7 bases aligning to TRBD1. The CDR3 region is CASSDGTDNSPLHF. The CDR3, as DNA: TGTGCCAGCAGTGATGGGACAGACAATTCACCCCTCCACTTT.